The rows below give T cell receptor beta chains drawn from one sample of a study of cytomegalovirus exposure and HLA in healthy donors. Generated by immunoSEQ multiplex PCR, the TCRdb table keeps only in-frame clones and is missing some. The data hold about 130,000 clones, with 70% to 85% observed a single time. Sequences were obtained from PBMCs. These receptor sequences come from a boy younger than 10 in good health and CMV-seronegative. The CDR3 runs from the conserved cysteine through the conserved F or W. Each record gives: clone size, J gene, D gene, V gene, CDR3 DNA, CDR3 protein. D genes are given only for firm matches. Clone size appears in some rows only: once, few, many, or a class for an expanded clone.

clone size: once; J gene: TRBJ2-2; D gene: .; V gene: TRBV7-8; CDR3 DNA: TGTGCCAGCAGCTTAAGCCCGACAGCAACGAACACCGGGGAGCTGTTTTTT; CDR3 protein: CASSLSPTATNTGELFF
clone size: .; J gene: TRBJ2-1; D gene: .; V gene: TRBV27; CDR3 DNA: TGTGCCAGCAGTTTATCCTTATCACCGAGCTCCTACAATGAGCAGTTCTTC; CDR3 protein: CASSLSLSPSSYNEQFF
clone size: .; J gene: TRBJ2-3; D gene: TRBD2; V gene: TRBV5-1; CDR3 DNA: TGCGCCAGCAGCTTGGAACTAGCGGCAGATACGCAGTATTTT; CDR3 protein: CASSLELAADTQYF
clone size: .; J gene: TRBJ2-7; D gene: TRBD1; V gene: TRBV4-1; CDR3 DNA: TGCGCCAGCAGCCAAGATCAGGGACAGGCGGTCTACGAGCAGTACTTC; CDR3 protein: CASSQDQGQAVYEQYF
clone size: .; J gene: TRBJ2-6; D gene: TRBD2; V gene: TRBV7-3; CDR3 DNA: TGTGCCAGCAGCTTATTGGGACACGGGGGGGTCTCTGGGGCCAACGTCCTGACTTTC; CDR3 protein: CASSLLGHGGVSGANVLTF
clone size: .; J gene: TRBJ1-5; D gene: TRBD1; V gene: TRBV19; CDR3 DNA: TGTGCCAGTAGTACCCGGACAGGGAATATTCAGCCCCAGCATTTT; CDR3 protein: CASSTRTGNIQPQHF
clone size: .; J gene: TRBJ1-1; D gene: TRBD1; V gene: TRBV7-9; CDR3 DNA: TGTGCCAGCAGCTTACTAGGACAGGGTCTGTACACTGAAGCTTTCTTT; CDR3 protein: CASSLLGQGLYTEAFF
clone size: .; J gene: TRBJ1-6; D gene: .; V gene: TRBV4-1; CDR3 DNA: TGCGCCAGCAGCCAAGATGTGAGGGAGTATGGTTCACCCCTCCACTTT; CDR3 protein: CASSQDVREYGSPLHF
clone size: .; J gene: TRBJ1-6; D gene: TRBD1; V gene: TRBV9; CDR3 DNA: TGTGCCAGCAGCACCTTAGCAGGGGGCGGTAGAAATTCACCCCTCCACTTT; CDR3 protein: CASSTLAGGGRNSPLHF
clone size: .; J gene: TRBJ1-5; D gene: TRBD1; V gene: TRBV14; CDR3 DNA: TGTGCCAGCAGCCGACCAGGGGGCAGACAGCATTTT; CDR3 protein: CASSRPGGRQHF
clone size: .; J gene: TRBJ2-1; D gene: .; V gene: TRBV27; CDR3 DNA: TGTGCCAGCAGAGGACTAACCGCTTTTGGTGAGCAGTTCTTC; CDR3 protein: CASRGLTAFGEQFF
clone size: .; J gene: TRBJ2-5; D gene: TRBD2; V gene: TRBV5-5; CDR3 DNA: TGTGCCAGCAGCTTAGGAGCGGGGGTCCAAGAGACCCAGTACTTC; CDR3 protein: CASSLGAGVQETQYF
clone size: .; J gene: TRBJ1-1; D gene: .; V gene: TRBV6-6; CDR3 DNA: TGTGCCAGCAGTCCTAGCCCCGGAACTGAAGCTTTCTTT; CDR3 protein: CASSPSPGTEAFF
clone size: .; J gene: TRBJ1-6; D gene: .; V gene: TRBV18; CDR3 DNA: TGTGCCAGCTCACAACCCCCGGGGGGACTGTATAATTCACCCCTCCACTTT; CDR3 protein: CASSQPPGGLYNSPLHF